Listed here are 8 T cell receptor beta chains from one sample, sequenced in a study of shared clonotypes between healthy human individuals. Clones were read by immunoSEQ multiplex PCR, and TCRdb kept only the in-frame ones, dropping some. The table has 2,500,000 or so clones, roughly 90% seen once; the top ten hold 0.37%. Sequenced material: naive CD4+ T cells from PBMCs. This sample's subset: CD45RA+ positively selected. These receptors were collected from a man younger than 35 in good health. Some clones in this sample may be carry-over from other donors' samples.

The chain uses TRBV7-2 and TRBJ2-3; 10 bases map to TRBD2. The germline gives CDR1 SGHTA, CDR2 FQGNSA. The CDR3 has 16 amino acids. V lost 1 base, J lost 4 bases, and 5 bases stayed unmatched. CDR3 nucleotide sequence: TGTGCCAGCAGCTTAGGCCTAGCGGGAGTTTCAGATACGCAGTATTTT. This sequence encodes CASSLGLAGVSDTQYF.

The chain recombines TRBV7-9 with TRBJ1-1; D call uncertain. Germline loops: CDR1 SEHNR, CDR2 FQNEAQ (reference sequence). This CDR3 has 11 residues. Trimming cost V 7 bases and J 0 bases, with 3 bases left between them. CDR3 DNA: TGTGCCAGCATTCTGAACACTGAAGCTTTCTTT. Its protein is CASILNTEAFF.

Comments on this clone: Here the CDR3 omits its conserved ending phenylalanine or tryptophan, so a read error is the likely source. The genes are TRBV4-1 and TRBJ2-7; TRBD2 matches at 8 bases. The junction had 11 bases not matched to a gene; V was cut back by 4 bases and J by 3 bases. CDR1 is MGHRA and CDR2 is YSYEKL in the germline V gene. The CDR3 has 16 residues. The CDR3 spells CASSLIGGRNHYEQYL. As DNA, the CDR3 is TGCGCCAGCAGCCTCATTGGCGGGAGGAATCACTACGAGCAGTACCTC.

The CDR3 reads CASSEGGWRRGEQFF. Written as DNA, the CDR3 is TGTGCCAGCAGTGAAGGGGGGTGGCGGAGAGGTGAGCAGTTCTTC. This chain connects TRBV6-1 to TRBJ2-1, with D perhaps assigned TRBD1 or TRBD2 (5 bases each). CDR1 MNHNS and CDR2 SASEGT come from the germline V gene. The CDR3 is 15 amino acids. Trimming took 1 base from V and 9 from J, leaving 16 bases between them.

V is TRBV7-9 and J is TRBJ2-5; no firm D call. Germline lookup yields CDR1 SEHNR and CDR2 FQNEAQ (reference sequence). The CDR3 totals 13 residues. V was pared by 7 bases and J by 3 bases, with 12 bases between. As DNA, the CDR3 is TGTGCCAGCACCAATCCCTCAAAAGAGACCCAGTACTTC. It yields the protein CASTNPSKETQYF. Using reference TRBV7-9 and TRBJ2-5 for the parts outside the CDR3, the full variable domain is DTGVSQNPRHKITKRGQNVTFRCDPISEHNRLYWYRQTLGQGPEFLTYFQNEAQLEKSRLLSDRFSAERPKGSFSTLEIQRTEQGDSAMYLCASTNPSKETQYFGPGTRLLVL.

For this clone: Different DNA sequences within this sample yield the same CDR3. The rearrangement joins TRBV28 to TRBJ2-7; no clear D. Trimming pared 6 bases from V and 0 bases from J, leaving 6 bases between. Per the germline V gene, CDR1 is MDHEN and CDR2 is SYDVKM. This CDR3 region has 12 residues. The CDR3 region has the DNA TGTGCCAGCAGAGGAAGCTCCTACGAGCAGTACTTC. Its protein product is CASRGSSYEQYF.

The CDR3: CASSLRDRVMAQHF. In DNA form, the CDR3 reads TGTGCCAGCAGTTTACGTGACAGGGTGATGGCCCAGCATTTT. This sequence joins TRBV27 and TRBJ1-5, with 7 bases identical to TRBD1. The germline V gene encodes CDR1 MNHEY and CDR2 SMNVEV (reference sequence). There are 14 residues in the CDR3. Germline trimming cut 2 bases from V and 11 bases from J; bases unmatched to any gene: 9.

The V gene is TRBV13, the J gene TRBJ2-1; 11 bases line up with TRBD2. CDR1 and CDR2 (germline): PRHDT, FYEKMQ (reference sequence). CDR3 length: 16 amino acids. V was clipped by 0 bases and J by 7 bases; unmatched bases: 5. CDR3 coding DNA: TGTGCCAGCAGCTTAGGGGGACTAGCGGATAGGAATGAGCAGTTCTTC. This codes for CASSLGGLADRNEQFF.